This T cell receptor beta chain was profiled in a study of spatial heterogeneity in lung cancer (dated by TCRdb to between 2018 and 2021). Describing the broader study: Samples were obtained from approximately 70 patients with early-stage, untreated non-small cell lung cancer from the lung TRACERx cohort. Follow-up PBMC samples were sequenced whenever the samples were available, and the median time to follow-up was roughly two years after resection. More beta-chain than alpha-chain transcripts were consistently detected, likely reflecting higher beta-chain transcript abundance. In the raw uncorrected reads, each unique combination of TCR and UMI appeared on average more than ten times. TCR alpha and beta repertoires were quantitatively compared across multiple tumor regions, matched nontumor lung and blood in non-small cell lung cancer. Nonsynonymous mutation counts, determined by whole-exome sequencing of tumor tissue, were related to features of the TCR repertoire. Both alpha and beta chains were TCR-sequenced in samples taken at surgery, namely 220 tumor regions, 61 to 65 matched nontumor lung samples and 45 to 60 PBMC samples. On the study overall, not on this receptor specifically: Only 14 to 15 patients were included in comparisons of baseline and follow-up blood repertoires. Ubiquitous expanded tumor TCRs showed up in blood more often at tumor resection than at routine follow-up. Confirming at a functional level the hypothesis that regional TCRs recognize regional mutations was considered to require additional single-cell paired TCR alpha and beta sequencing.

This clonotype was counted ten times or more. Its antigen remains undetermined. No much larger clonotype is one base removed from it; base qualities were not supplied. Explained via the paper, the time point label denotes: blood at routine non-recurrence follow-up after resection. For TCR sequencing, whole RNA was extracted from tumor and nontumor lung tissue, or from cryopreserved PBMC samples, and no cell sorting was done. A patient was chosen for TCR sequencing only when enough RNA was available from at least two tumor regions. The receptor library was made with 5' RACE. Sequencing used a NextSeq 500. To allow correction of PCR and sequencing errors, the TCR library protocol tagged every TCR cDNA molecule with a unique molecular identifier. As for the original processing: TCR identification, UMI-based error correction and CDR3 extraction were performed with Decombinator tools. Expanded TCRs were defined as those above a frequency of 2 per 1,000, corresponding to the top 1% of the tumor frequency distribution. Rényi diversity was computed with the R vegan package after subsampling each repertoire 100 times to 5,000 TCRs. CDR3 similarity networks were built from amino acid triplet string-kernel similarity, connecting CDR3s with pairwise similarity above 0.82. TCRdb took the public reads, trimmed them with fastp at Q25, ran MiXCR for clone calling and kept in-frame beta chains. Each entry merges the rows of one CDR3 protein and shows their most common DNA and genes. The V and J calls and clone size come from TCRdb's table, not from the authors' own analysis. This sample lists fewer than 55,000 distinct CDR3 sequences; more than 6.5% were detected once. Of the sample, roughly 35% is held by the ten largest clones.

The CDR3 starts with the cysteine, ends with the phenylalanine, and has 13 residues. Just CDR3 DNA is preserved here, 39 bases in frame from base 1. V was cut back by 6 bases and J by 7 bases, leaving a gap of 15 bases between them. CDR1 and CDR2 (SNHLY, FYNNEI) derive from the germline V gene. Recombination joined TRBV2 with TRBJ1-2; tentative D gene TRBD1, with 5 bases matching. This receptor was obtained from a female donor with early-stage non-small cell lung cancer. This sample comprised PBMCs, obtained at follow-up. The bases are TGTGCCAGCAGGACCGGGACTTCCTTTGGCTACACCTTC. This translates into CASRTGTSFGYTF.